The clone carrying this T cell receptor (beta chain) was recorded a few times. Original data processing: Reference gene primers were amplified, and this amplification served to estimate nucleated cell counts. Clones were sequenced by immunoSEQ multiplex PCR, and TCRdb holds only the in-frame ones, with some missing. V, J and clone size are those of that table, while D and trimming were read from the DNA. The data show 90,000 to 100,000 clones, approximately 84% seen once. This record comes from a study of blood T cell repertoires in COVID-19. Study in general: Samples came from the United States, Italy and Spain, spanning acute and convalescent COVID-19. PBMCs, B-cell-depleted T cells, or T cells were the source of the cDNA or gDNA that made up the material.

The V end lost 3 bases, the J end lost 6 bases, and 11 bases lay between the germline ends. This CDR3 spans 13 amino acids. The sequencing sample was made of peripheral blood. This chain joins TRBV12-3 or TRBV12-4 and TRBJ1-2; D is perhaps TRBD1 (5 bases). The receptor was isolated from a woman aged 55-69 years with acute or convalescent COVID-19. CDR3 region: CASSFAGSDGYTF. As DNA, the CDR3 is TGTGCCAGCAGTTTTGCAGGGTCGGATGGCTACACCTTC.